This T cell receptor (beta chain) comes out of a study of T cell repertoires in cytomegalovirus infection. At the level of the study: Public TCR beta signature analysis indicated the presence of both CMV infection and matching HLA type. Findings and caveats of the study: CMV-specific TCR beta clonotypes restricted by HLA-C dominated the ex vivo response. Identification of carriers of CMV plus the relevant HLA was achieved through cumulative public TCR beta family frequency.

Trimming stripped 2 bases from V and 4 bases from J, with 16 bases between. The germline CDR1 and CDR2 sequences are MNHEY and SMNVEV (reference sequence). The CDR3 extends over 16 amino acids. TCRdb recomputed calls from the reads with MiXCR, one row per CDR3 protein. The sample includes approximately 190,000 distinct CDR3 sequences, 28% of them seen just once. On this clonotype: Antigen unknown.

The sequencing input was PBMCs. The clonotype originates from a human donor in good health (CMV status not recorded). Some clones in this sample may be carry-over from other donors' samples. J is TRBJ2-3 and V is TRBV27; possible D gene TRBD2, 6 bases. The CDR3 DNA reads TGTGCCAGCAGTTTAGGGGGACTCCGACCCTCAGATACGCAGTATTTT. Protein product: CASSLGGLRPSDTQYF.